The sequence of this TCR beta chain was determined in a study of T cells after posttransplantation cyclophosphamide. Repertoires were generated with immunoSEQ multiplex PCR, while TCRdb's copy carries only in-frame clones and drops some. The data contain 9,000 to 15,000 clones, about 2% of them singletons. The CDR3 covers 13 residues. V was clipped by 6 bases and J by 4 bases, with 12 bases between them. In germline, CDR1 is SGHRS, CDR2 YFSETQ. Busulfan-fludarabine conditioning, marrow transplant, and cyclophosphamide on days +3 and +4 were administered. A remark on this clone: What it binds is not known.

Study outcomes and limitations: Blood and skin or GI T cell repertoires showed limited TRB overlap. After PTCy, TRB diversity resembled that of CNI/methotrexate controls. Donor CD8+ memory clones often dominated recipient blood repertoires at later times.

The rearrangement links TRBV5-1 to TRBJ2-3; D is possibly TRBD1 (5 bases). The source material was PBMCs, sampled after allogeneic stem cell transplant with posttransplant cyclophosphamide. This TCR came from a male patient aged 25-45 years who received an allogeneic stem cell transplant from a related donor, was CMV-positive, and had no GVHD. Certain T cells may be donor cells from the graft. This CDR3 reads CASKGQGADTQYF. CDR3 DNA sequence: TGCGCCAGCAAAGGGCAGGGCGCAGATACGCAGTATTTT.